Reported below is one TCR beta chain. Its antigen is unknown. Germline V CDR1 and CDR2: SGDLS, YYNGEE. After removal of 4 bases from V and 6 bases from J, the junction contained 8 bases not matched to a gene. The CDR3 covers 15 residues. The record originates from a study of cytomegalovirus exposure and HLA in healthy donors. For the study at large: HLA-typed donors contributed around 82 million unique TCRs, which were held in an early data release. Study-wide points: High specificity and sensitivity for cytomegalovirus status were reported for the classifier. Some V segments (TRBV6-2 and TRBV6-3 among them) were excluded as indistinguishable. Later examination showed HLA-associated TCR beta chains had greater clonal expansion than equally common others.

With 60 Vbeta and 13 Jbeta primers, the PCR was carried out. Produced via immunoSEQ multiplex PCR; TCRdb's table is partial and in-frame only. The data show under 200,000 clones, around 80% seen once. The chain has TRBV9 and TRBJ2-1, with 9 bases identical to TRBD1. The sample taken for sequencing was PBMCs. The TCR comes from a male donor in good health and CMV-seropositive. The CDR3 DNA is TGTGCCAGCAGCCCCGGGACAGGGAAGGGCAATGAGCAGTTCTTC. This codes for CASSPGTGKGNEQFF.